This T cell receptor beta chain was recorded in a study of cytomegalovirus exposure and HLA in healthy donors (dated by TCRdb to the late 2010s). Regarding the complete study: According to a later analysis, the 100 to 150 validation repertoires were produced on the same platform as the 700 or so repertoires of the first cohort. The study was designed to test whether signatures of past pathogen exposure could be identified by cataloging public T cell receptors. Besides the first cohort of roughly 660 subjects, a separate validation cohort made up of around 120 different subjects was used. To predict cytomegalovirus infection status, the study brought together high-throughput TCR immunosequencing, statistical association of individual TCRs with disease status, and machine learning. The study at large found these results: The study listed 150 to 200 TCR beta chains as associated with cytomegalovirus. Across donors, most TCR sequences were observed very rarely, whereas some public TCRs were present in many individuals. In vitro tests confirmed that three of the cytomegalovirus-associated TCR beta chains recognize cytomegalovirus antigens. A later analysis found that TCRs clustered in the first cohort also tended to co-occur in the roughly 120 validation repertoires, with 90% to 95% of cluster scores above 0. According to the authors, the approach could potentially be generalized to other disease states and immunological phenotypes. The classifier was reported to diagnose cytomegalovirus status with high specificity and sensitivity in both the original and validation cohorts. A later analysis lacked HLA typing for the validation cohort, so it scored co-occurrence in that cohort across all 120 repertoires.

Separate from the approximately 690-subject first cohort, the validation cohort of roughly 110 subjects was the group to which the donors belonged. As concerns this clone: Its antigen has not been determined. No quality values exist for individual bases; no much larger clone is one base distant.

The library was generated by the immunoSEQ multiplex PCR assay. As for the original processing: A statistical classification framework was built to diagnose cytomegalovirus status from the catalog of TCR beta chain sequences. TCRdb limited this immuneACCESS table to in-frame rearrangements with V and J called. A share of clones is missing; checked studies link under half to unresolved V genes, and the rest is unexplained. The V and J calls and the clone size are those of that table, but D and trimming were determined from the DNA. Within this sample are some 140,000 clones, with around 85% of them counted one time only. The ten biggest clones cover under 3% of the sample. The CDR3, cysteine through phenylalanine, is 17 amino acids long. The entry retains the CDR3 DNA only, 51 bases that are in frame from base 1. V ends up 0 bases short and J 5 bases short, with an unmatched junction base count of 6. From the germline V gene, CDR1 is LGHNA and CDR2 is YSLEER.

The sequencing sample was made of PBMCs. The TCR was taken from a man between 18 and 35 years old in good health and CMV-seronegative. The sequence is built from TRBV4-3 and TRBJ2-2; TRBD1 fits 10 bases in the junction. In nucleotide form, the sequence is TGCGCCAGCAGCCAAGAGGGGACAGGGGAAGTGACCGGGGAGCTGTTTTTT. Its translation reads: CASSQEGTGEVTGELFF.